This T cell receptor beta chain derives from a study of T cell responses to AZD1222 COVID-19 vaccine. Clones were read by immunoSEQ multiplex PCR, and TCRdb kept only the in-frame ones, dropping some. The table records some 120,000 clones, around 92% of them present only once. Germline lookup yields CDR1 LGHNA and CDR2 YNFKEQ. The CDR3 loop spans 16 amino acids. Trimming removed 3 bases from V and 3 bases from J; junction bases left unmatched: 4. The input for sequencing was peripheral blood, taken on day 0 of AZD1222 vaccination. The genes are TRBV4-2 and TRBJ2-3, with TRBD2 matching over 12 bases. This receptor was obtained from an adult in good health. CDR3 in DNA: TGTGCCAGCAGCCAGGGTCTAGCGGGAGGGACAGATACGCAGTATTTT. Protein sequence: CASSQGLAGGTDTQYF.